In this sample, the clone carrying this T cell receptor (beta chain) turned up many times. What it recognizes is unknown. This sample is part of a study of T cells in Graves' hyperthyroidism and ophthalmopathy. On the study more broadly: Once the initial diagnosis was made, peripheral blood was obtained before any treatment. Study-wide results and caveats: Stable hyperthyroidism was told apart from ophthalmopathy by a model built on 13 V-J features.

Per germline, CDR1 DFQATT and CDR2 SNEGSKA (reference sequence). V shed 3 bases, J shed 6 bases, and the junction held 4 bases outside the gene matches. The CDR3 has 13 amino acids. RNA transcripts served as the template for amplifying TCR beta CDR3 regions. HTBI primers were the set used in a first-round RT-PCR of the TCR CDR3. Using its own MiXCR run on the multiplex PCR reads, TCRdb lists one record per CDR3 protein. The sample has 300,000 to 400,000 distinct CDR3 sequences; roughly an eighth are singletons. V usage is TRBV20-1 and J usage is TRBJ2-1; 8 nucleotides agree with TRBD1. This TCR was recovered from a woman aged 18-35 years with Graves' hyperthyroidism. The sequencing input was blood. The DNA of the CDR3 is TGCAGTGCTAGGGCACAGGGGGTCAATGAGCAGTTCTTC. Translating it yields CSARAQGVNEQFF.